The 31 T cell receptor beta chains presented below share a single source sample, sequenced in a study of blood T cells in healthy people across ages. Through a sample-barcoded 5' primer and a J-beta primer mix, a second PCR was run for roughly 6 to 11 cycles. TCRdb reanalysed the 5' RACE reads using MiXCR and keeps one entry per CDR3 protein. This table has approximately 810,000 distinct CDR3 sequences, roughly 40% appearing once. Specimen: blood. All receptors come from a man between 18 and 29 years old in good health.

J is TRBJ1-4 and V is TRBV6-5; D ambiguous. The V end was cut by 0 bases, the J end by 4 bases, with 12 bases between. This CDR3 contains 16 residues. Germline V gene sequence: CDR1 MNHEY, CDR2 SVGAGI. CDR3 DNA sequence: TGTGCCAGCAGTTACTCTACTTCAGGTGGTAATGAAAAACTGTTTTTT. This translates into CASSYSTSGGNEKLFF.

The chain combines TRBV6-5 with TRBJ2-7; D could derive from TRBD1 or TRBD2 (5 bases each). The V end was cut by 2 bases, the J end by 6 bases, with 11 bases between. This CDR3 has 13 residues. CDR1 and CDR2 (germline): MNHEY, SVGAGI. The DNA of the CDR3 is TGTGCCAGCAGTTACAATCGAGGGACCGAGCAGTACTTC. Protein product: CASSYNRGTEQYF.

Comment on this clonotype: The junction does not match germline at one end; this may be a read error. The chain combines TRBV12-3 or TRBV12-4 with TRBJ2-7; 7 bases line up with TRBD1. This CDR3 is 16 amino acids long. The CDR3 here is CVSSLPSGQSSYEQYF. For the CDR3, the DNA is TGTGTCAGCAGTTTGCCTTCGGGACAGAGCTCCTACGAGCAGTACTTC.

The chain recombines TRBV3-1 with TRBJ1-1; the D gene is possibly TRBD1 (6 bases). CDR3 length: 11 amino acids. The germline V and J ends were trimmed by 7 bases and 7 bases, with 10 bases remaining between them. The germline CDR1 and CDR2 sequences are LGHDT and YNNKEL (reference sequence). The CDR3 sequence is CASMGAGEAFF. Written as DNA, the CDR3 is TGTGCCAGCATGGGGGCAGGTGAAGCTTTCTTT.

As concerns this clonotype: A single base separates this from a much larger clone, so it may be a read error. The J gene is TRBJ2-5, the V gene TRBV10-3; D is perhaps TRBD1 (5 bases). The better agreement between TRBJ2-1 and the DNA end casts doubt on the J call. The germline V gene encodes CDR1 ENHRY and CDR2 SYGVKD. The CDR3 runs to 12 residues. CDR3 nucleotides: TGTGCCATCAGCCGACAGCAAGAGACCCAGTTCTTC. Encoded protein: CAISRQQETQFF.

The chain carries TRBV4-3 and TRBJ1-6; tentatively, D is TRBD1 (5 bases). This CDR3 region has 14 residues. The V end was cut by 0 bases, the J end by 7 bases, with 7 bases between. Looked up from germline, CDR1 is LGHNA and CDR2 is YSLEER. The CDR3 reads CASSQDRTNSPLHF. The CDR3 DNA is TGCGCCAGCAGCCAAGACCGGACAAATTCACCCCTCCACTTT.

The J gene is TRBJ1-5, the V gene TRBV11-2; the D is unclear. Germline CDR1 SGHAT, CDR2 FQNNGV. Trimming took 1 base from V and 0 from J, leaving 10 bases between them. The CDR3 spans 16 residues. The CDR3: CASSLGSGNSNQPQHF. CDR3 in DNA: TGTGCCAGCAGCTTAGGATCTGGTAATAGCAATCAGCCCCAGCATTTT.

In DNA form, the CDR3 reads TGCGCCAGCAGGAGTTCGGGTCCCGGGGACTTTGCCAAAAACATTCAGTACTTC. This gives the protein CASRSSGPGDFAKNIQYF. The rearrangement joins TRBV5-1 to TRBJ2-4; TRBD2 is a possible D gene (6 bases). Germline CDR1 is SGHRS and CDR2 is YFSETQ. The CDR3 is 18 amino acids. Trimming cost V 5 bases and J 1 base, with 22 bases left between them.

The rearrangement links TRBV5-4 to TRBJ2-2, with 9 positions matching TRBD1. The germline V gene encodes CDR1 SGHNT and CDR2 YYREEE (reference sequence). The CDR3 spans 15 residues. Trimming at V came to 6 bases and at J to 4 bases, leaving 7 bases not matched to a gene. The CDR3 nucleotides are TGTGCCAGCAACTATGGGACAGGGTCCACCGGGGAGCTGTTTTTT. It codes for CASNYGTGSTGELFF. Full variable domain (remainder filled in from reference TRBV5-4 and TRBJ2-2): ETGVTQSPTHLIKTRGQQVTLRCSSQSGHNTVSWYQQALGQGPQFIFQYYREEENGRGNFPPRFSGLQFPNYSSELNVNALELDDSALYLCASNYGTGSTGELFFGEGSRLTVL.

This chain joins TRBV27 and TRBJ1-1; TRBD1 matches 10 bases. Germline loops: CDR1 MNHEY, CDR2 SMNVEV (reference sequence). J gave up 2 bases and V 8 bases, and 8 bases lay outside the gene matches. The CDR3 contains 15 residues. CDR3 bases: TGTGCCAGCGGACACCGGGACAGGGGAAACACTGAAGCTTTCTTT. The encoded protein is CASGHRDRGNTEAFF.

This clonotype was picked up a small number of times. The chain has TRBV6-5 and TRBJ2-1; D might be TRBD1 (6 bases). V was cut by 2 bases and J by 4 bases, with 12 bases left in between. Germline CDR1 MNHEY, CDR2 SVGAGI. The CDR3 totals 15 residues. CDR3: CASSYNGGAYNEQFF. For the CDR3, the DNA is TGTGCCAGCAGTTACAATGGGGGCGCATACAATGAGCAGTTCTTC.

The chain combines TRBV5-1 with TRBJ2-1, with 8 bases lining up with TRBD2. The assigned J gene may be wrong: the sequence end matches TRBJ2-7 better. CDR3 length: 16 amino acids. Germline loops: CDR1 SGHRS, CDR2 YFSETQ. The CDR3 sequence: CASREGQGSSYNEQYF. The CDR3 region has the DNA TGCGCCAGCCGGGAGGGGCAAGGGAGCTCCTACAATGAGCAGTACTTC.

This clonotype was detected only a few times. The rearrangement links TRBV20-1 to TRBJ2-7, with D perhaps matching TRBD1 (6 bases). Deletions cut 3 bases from V and 2 bases from J, with 11 bases between. The germline V gene has CDR1 DFQATT and CDR2 SNEGSKA (reference sequence). The CDR3 totals 13 residues. CDR3 region: CSASPTGTYEQYF. The CDR3 DNA reads as TGCAGTGCTAGCCCCACAGGGACCTACGAGCAGTACTTC.

The V and J genes are TRBV20-1 and TRBJ1-2, with D tentatively TRBD1 (6 bases). The CDR3 has 13 amino acids. CDR1 is DFQATT, CDR2 SNEGSKA, per germline (reference sequence). The V end lost 6 bases, the J end lost 9 bases, and 20 bases lay between the germline ends. The CDR3 DNA is TGCAGTGCCCCCTGGGGGGCGGAACGGAGCTACACCTTC. Protein sequence: CSAPWGAERSYTF.

This clonotype was counted only a few times. CDR3: CASSYESGTAYF. DNA for the CDR3: TGTGCCAGCAGTTACGAATCCGGGACAGCGTACTTC. The genes are TRBV6-5 and TRBJ2-5; 7 bases are shared with TRBD1. Germline V CDR1 and CDR2: MNHEY, SVGAGI. Losses at the gene ends were 2 bases for V and 13 bases for J; bases not matched to a gene: 7. This CDR3 region has 12 residues.

This sequence joins TRBV4-2 and TRBJ1-4; the D is unclear. Germline V CDR1 and CDR2: LGHNA, YNFKEQ. Trimming removed 6 bases at V and 7 bases at J, with 12 bases between. This CDR3 has 13 amino acids. CDR3 bases: TGTGCCAGCAGTTCTCAGACGAGTGAAAAACTGTTTTTT. This gives the protein CASSSQTSEKLFF.

The J gene is TRBJ2-7, the V gene TRBV20-1; D perhaps matches TRBD2 (6 bases). The germline V gene encodes CDR1 DFQATT and CDR2 SNEGSKA (reference sequence). This CDR3 is 12 amino acids long. The CDR3 sequence: CSSEAGSYEQYF. For the CDR3, the DNA is TGCAGCTCGGAGGCGGGAAGCTACGAGCAGTACTTC.

The CDR3 is CASSLMGQEAFF. CDR3 DNA: TGTGCCAGCAGCTTAATGGGACAGGAAGCTTTCTTT. The chain has TRBV5-5 and TRBJ1-1, with 7 bases that match TRBD1. The CDR3 spans 12 residues. The V gene's germline CDR1 is SGHKS and CDR2 YYEKEE (reference sequence). J lost 8 bases, V lost 2 bases, and 3 bases had no gene match.

This clonotype occurred many times. This chain connects TRBV20-1 to TRBJ2-7, with TRBD1 matching over 8 bases. V was clipped by 3 bases and J by 5 bases; unmatched bases: 6. CDR1 and CDR2 (germline): DFQATT, SNEGSKA (reference sequence). This CDR3 is 13 amino acids long. This CDR3 reads CSARDRVTHEQYF. In DNA form, the CDR3 reads TGCAGTGCTAGGGACAGGGTCACCCACGAGCAGTACTTC.

This clonotype showed up just a few times. The chain links TRBV12-3 or TRBV12-4 to TRBJ2-7; D is ambiguous. V lost 3 bases and J lost 0, with 9 bases in between. The CDR3 is 14 residues long. This CDR3 is CASSFALSSYEQYF. The CDR3 DNA reads as TGTGCCAGCAGTTTCGCACTCAGCTCCTACGAGCAGTACTTC.

The J gene is TRBJ2-3, the V gene TRBV27; 9 positions agree with TRBD1. In germline, CDR1 is MNHEY, CDR2 SMNVEV (reference sequence). The J segment lost 3 bases and the V segment lost 6 bases, leaving 10 bases of the junction unmatched. The CDR3 sequence is 16 residues long. The CDR3 reads CASRRLSGTGTDTQYF. In nucleotides, the CDR3 is TGTGCCAGCAGGCGTCTTTCCGGGACAGGGACAGATACGCAGTATTTT.

This clonotype was found a few times. This chain links TRBV4-3 with TRBJ1-1; the D gene is possibly TRBD1 (5 bases). V lost 0 bases, J lost 1 base, and 15 bases lay in between. This CDR3 has 17 amino acids. The germline V gene has CDR1 LGHNA and CDR2 YSLEER. The CDR3, as DNA: TGCGCCAGCAGCCAAGATCTAAACAGGTTGGGGAACACTGAAGCTTTCTTT. Translation: CASSQDLNRLGNTEAFF.

This clonotype was detected many times. This chain joins TRBV12-3 or TRBV12-4 and TRBJ1-2; D is undetermined. The ends were cut back, 1 base at V and 4 bases at J, with 7 bases in the middle. There are 13 residues in the CDR3. CDR3 DNA: TGTGCCAGCAGTTTAGGGTCGGCCTATGGCTACACCTTC. It translates to CASSLGSAYGYTF.

This clonotype occurred many times. The rearrangement links TRBV20-1 to TRBJ2-7; no definite D call. From germline, CDR1 is DFQATT and CDR2 SNEGSKA (reference sequence). V lost 1 base, J lost 2 bases, and 9 bases lay in between. The CDR3 consists of 13 residues. The chain's CDR3 is CSARGSKTYEQYF. DNA for the CDR3: TGCAGTGCTAGAGGCAGTAAAACCTACGAGCAGTACTTC.

This clonotype was counted ten times or more. This rearrangement joins TRBV20-1 to TRBJ2-7, with D perhaps matching TRBD1 or TRBD2 (5 bases each). V was cut by 1 base and J by 2 bases, with 12 bases left in between. CDR1 is DFQATT and CDR2 is SNEGSKA in the germline V gene (reference sequence). The CDR3 loop spans 14 amino acids. The CDR3 nucleotides are TGCAGTGCTAGAGCTAGGGACCGAGCCTACGAGCAGTACTTC. It translates to CSARARDRAYEQYF.

There are many counts of this clonotype. CDR3 sequence reads: CSVRLDSLGGYTF. Written as DNA, the CDR3 is TGCAGCGTAAGACTGGACAGCTTGGGAGGCTACACCTTC. V is TRBV29-1 and J is TRBJ1-2, with D possibly matching TRBD1 (6 bases). This CDR3 contains 13 residues. Germline V lookup: CDR1 SQVTM, CDR2 ANQGSEA. Deletions cut 6 bases from V and 8 bases from J, with 19 bases between. Full variable domain (remainder filled in from reference TRBV29-1 and TRBJ1-2): SAVISQKPSRDICQRGTSLTIQCQVDSQVTMMFWYRQQPGQSLTLIATANQGSEATYESGFVIDKFPISRPNLTFSTLTVSNMSPEDSSIYLCSVRLDSLGGYTFGSGTRLTVV.

This clonotype showed up many times. The chain is built from TRBV14 and TRBJ1-4, with D possibly being TRBD1 (6 bases). The germline CDR1 and CDR2 sequences are SGHDN and FVKESK. The V end was cut by 6 bases, the J end by 3 bases, with 11 bases between. The CDR3 spans 14 residues. Here the CDR3 DNA reads TGTGCCAGCAGTCTGGACAGTGCTAATGAAAAACTGTTTTTT. Residues: CASSLDSANEKLFF.

This clonotype was recorded once. In nucleotides, the CDR3 is TGTGCCAGCAGCTTTGAGCCAGGGTGGGTTGGCTATGGCTACACCTTC. It is translated as CASSFEPGWVGYGYTF. The V call is TRBV7-2, the J call TRBJ1-2, with a weak D call TRBD1 (5 bases). Germline V gives CDR1 SGHTA, CDR2 FQGNSA. V shed 3 bases and J shed 4 bases, with 18 bases lying between them. The CDR3 totals 16 residues.

On this clonotype itself: At one end, the junction sequence differs from germline, possibly due to a read error. This rearrangement joins TRBV2 to TRBJ2-1; D unresolved. CDR1 and CDR2 from the germline V gene are SNHLY and FYNNEI. This CDR3 is 10 amino acids long. The DNA for the CDR3 is TGTGCCAACAGTGCCCATGAGCAGTTCTTC. This gives the protein CANSAHEQFF.

This clonotype was observed a handful of times. CDR3 in amino acids: CSAMGQTNQPQHF. For the CDR3, the DNA is TGCAGTGCCATGGGGCAAACAAATCAGCCCCAGCATTTT. The chain joins TRBV20-1 to TRBJ1-5; TRBD1 is a possible D gene (5 bases). The CDR3 sequence is 13 residues long. V was shortened by 6 bases and J by 4 bases, with 13 bases between the two germline ends. CDR1 and CDR2 from the germline V gene are DFQATT and SNEGSKA (reference sequence).

This chain joins TRBV2 and TRBJ1-6, with 11 nucleotides matching TRBD1. The germline V gene has CDR1 SNHLY and CDR2 FYNNEI. V was pared by 2 bases and J by 0 bases, with 9 bases of the junction left unmatched. The length of the CDR3 is 20 residues. The CDR3 loop reads CASSEYRTGGAFSYNSPLHF. The CDR3, as DNA: TGTGCCAGCAGTGAATACCGGACAGGGGGCGCGTTCTCCTATAATTCACCCCTCCACTTT.